This T cell receptor beta chain was documented in a study of blood T cells in healthy people across ages. Regarding the study as a whole: PBMCs went unsorted, and a conclusive naive versus antigen-experienced comparison was therefore prevented. From one million sequenced T cells, diversity estimates were lower bounds. TCR beta diversity per million T cells fell roughly linearly with age.

On this clonotype: The antigen is not known.

Trimming cost V 1 base and J 2 bases, with 12 bases left between them. Looked up from germline, CDR1 is KGHSH and CDR2 is LQKENI. The CDR3 covers 15 residues. A second PCR of 7 to 11 cycles used a sample-barcoded 5' primer and a J-beta primer mix. Each CDR3 protein gets one entry after TCRdb re-called the 5' RACE reads with MiXCR. The sample includes 1.4 million to 1.5 million distinct CDR3 sequences, 42% of them seen just once. The gene calls are TRBV18 and TRBJ2-7, with D perhaps TRBD2 (6 bases). Sequencing was carried out using blood. The clonotype originates from a woman under 30 in good health. CDR3 amino acids: CASSPLGGTAYEQYF. In DNA, the CDR3 is TGTGCCAGCTCACCACTGGGCGGGACGGCCTACGAGCAGTACTTC. The variable domain in full, with the rest retrieved from reference TRBV18 and TRBJ2-7, is NAGVMQNPRHLVRRRGQEARLRCSPMKGHSHVYWYRQLPEEGLKFMVYLQKENIIDESGMPKERFSAEFPKEGPSILRIQQVVRGDSAAYFCASSPLGGTAYEQYFGPGTRLTVT.